This T cell receptor (beta chain) was profiled in a study of T-cell reconstitution after alpha-beta-depleted transplantation in children. The CDR3 covers 16 residues. V lost 6 bases and J 9 bases, leaving 21 bases between the germline ends. Preparation of the TCRbeta library involved a method that used unique molecular identifiers. From the PCR reads, TCRdb called clonotypes with MiXCR, one entry per CDR3 protein. Of about 420,000 distinct CDR3 sequences listed, roughly 16% are singletons. V is TRBV12-3 or TRBV12-4 and J is TRBJ1-6, with D uncertain. The receptor was isolated from a boy younger than two who had a stem cell transplant for Wiskott-Aldrich syndrome, so the T cells may come from the graft donor. Sequences were derived from PBMCs, mostly from graft donor cells, sampled 360 days after TCRalphabeta/CD19-depleted stem cell transplant. CDR3 protein: CASSPSFPAGGSPLHF. CDR3 nucleotide sequence: TGTGCCAGCAGCCCTTCCTTTCCTGCCGGCGGTTCACCCCTCCACTTT.